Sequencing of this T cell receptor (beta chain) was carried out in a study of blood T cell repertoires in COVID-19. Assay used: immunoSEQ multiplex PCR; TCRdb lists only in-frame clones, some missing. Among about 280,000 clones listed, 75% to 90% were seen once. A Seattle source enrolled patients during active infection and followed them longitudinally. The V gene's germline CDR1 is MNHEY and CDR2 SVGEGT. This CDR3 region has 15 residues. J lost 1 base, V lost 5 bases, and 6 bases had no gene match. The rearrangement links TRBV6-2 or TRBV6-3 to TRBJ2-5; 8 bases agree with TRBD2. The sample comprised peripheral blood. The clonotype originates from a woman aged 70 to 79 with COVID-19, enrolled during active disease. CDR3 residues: CASSKSGGLQETQYF. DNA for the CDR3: TGTGCCAGCAGTAAAAGCGGGGGCCTCCAAGAGACCCAGTACTTC.